These 21 T cell receptor beta chains were all obtained from the same sample, sequenced in a study of blood T cell repertoires in COVID-19. TCRdb keeps only in-frame clones here, not all; method: immunoSEQ multiplex PCR. The table includes 67,000 or so clones, about four fifths detected once. The material sequenced was peripheral blood. All receptors derive from a man between 65 and 79 years old with acute or convalescent COVID-19.

The gene calls are TRBV7-3 and TRBJ1-1; D might be TRBD1 (6 bases). V lost 5 bases, J lost 2 bases, and 18 bases lay in between. CDR3 length: 16 amino acids. CDR1 is SGHTA, CDR2 FQGTGA, per germline. The CDR3: CASSLGGGLDNTEAFF. Written as DNA, the CDR3 is TGTGCCAGCAGCCTAGGCGGGGGGCTGGACAACACTGAAGCTTTCTTT.

This chain connects TRBV28 to TRBJ2-1, with D possibly TRBD1 on 6 matching bases. Trimming removed 6 bases from V and 0 bases from J, with 12 bases in between. Germline loops: CDR1 MDHEN, CDR2 SYDVKM. The CDR3 extends over 15 amino acids. The DNA of the CDR3 is TGTGCCAGCAGCTTACAGGGAAGCTCCTACAATGAGCAGTTCTTC. Its protein is CASSLQGSSYNEQFF.

The rearrangement uses TRBV7-3 and TRBJ2-2, with TRBD2 identical over 12 bases. The CDR3 loop spans 16 amino acids. Germline CDR1 and CDR2: SGHTA and FQGTGA. The ends lost 5 bases at V and 6 bases at J; junction bases unmatched: 7. The CDR3 loop is CASSPRTSGKPGELFF. CDR3 nucleotides: TGTGCCAGCAGCCCCCGGACTAGCGGGAAACCCGGGGAGCTGTTTTTT.

CDR3 bases: TGTGCCAGCTTTTTCGGGACAGGAGGAAACACCATATATTTT. This encodes CASFFGTGGNTIYF. V and J are TRBV7-2 and TRBJ1-3; 8 nucleotides match TRBD1. Germline V CDR1 and CDR2: SGHTA, FQGNSA. Trimming cost V 8 bases and J 4 bases; bases outside gene matches: 7. CDR3 length: 14 residues. The complete variable domain, with remaining parts taken from reference TRBV7-2 and TRBJ1-3, reads GAGVSQSPSNKVTEKGKDVELRCDPISGHTALYWYRQSLGQGLEFLIYFQGNSAPDKSGLPSDRFSAERTGGSVSTLTIQRTQQEDSAVYLCASFFGTGGNTIYFGEGSWLTVV.

This rearrangement joins TRBV11-2 to TRBJ2-7; TRBD1 is a possible D gene (5 bases). The length of the CDR3 is 13 residues. Germline loops: CDR1 SGHAT, CDR2 FQNNGV. The V end was cut by 3 bases, the J end by 7 bases, with 13 bases between. The CDR3 reads CASSFRAPMEQYF. For the CDR3, the DNA is TGTGCCAGCAGCTTCAGGGCCCCTATGGAGCAGTACTTC.

This clone was counted a few times. This rearrangement joins TRBV19 to TRBJ1-1; D is undetermined. V was pared by 7 bases and J by 7 bases, with 10 bases between. The germline V gene encodes CDR1 LNHDA and CDR2 SQIVND (reference sequence). The CDR3 is 11 amino acids. CDR3 nucleotides: TGTGCCAGTACCCGGGTGATTGAAGCTTTCTTT. Protein sequence: CASTRVIEAFF.

The rearrangement links TRBV6-2 or TRBV6-3 to TRBJ2-1, with D possibly matching TRBD2 (7 bases). Germline values: CDR1 MNHEY, CDR2 SVGEGT. V was cut by 6 bases and J by 6 bases, with 18 bases left in between. This CDR3 is 15 amino acids long. CDR3: CASSWGGARGNEQFF. The CDR3 nucleotides are TGTGCCAGCAGCTGGGGGGGGGCGCGGGGCAATGAGCAGTTCTTC.

V is TRBV18 and J is TRBJ1-1, with 8 bases matching TRBD1. The CDR3 covers 14 residues. Trimming removed 5 bases from V and 5 bases from J; junction bases left unmatched: 7. Germline V gives CDR1 KGHSH, CDR2 LQKENI. CDR3 sequence: CASSSTGGETEAFF. The CDR3 DNA reads as TGTGCCAGCTCATCCACAGGGGGGGAAACTGAAGCTTTCTTT.

The chain joins TRBV12-3 or TRBV12-4 to TRBJ1-1, with D possibly being TRBD1 (5 bases). Trimming stripped 6 bases from V and 0 bases from J, with 8 bases between. This CDR3 has 13 residues. CDR3 nucleotides: TGTGCCAGCAGAAGACAGTTGAACACTGAAGCTTTCTTT. Translating it yields CASRRQLNTEAFF.

The chain recombines TRBV7-8 with TRBJ2-5; weak D call: TRBD1 (5 bases). V was cut by 2 bases and J by 1 base, with 8 bases left in between. The CDR3 runs to 14 residues. CDR1 and CDR2 (germline): SGHVS, FQNEAQ. The DNA for the CDR3 is TGTGCCAGCAGCTTAACAACAGGCCAAGAGACCCAGTACTTC. Its translation is CASSLTTGQETQYF. The variable domain in full, with the rest retrieved from reference TRBV7-8 and TRBJ2-5, is GAGVSQSPRYKVAKRGQDVALRCDPISGHVSLFWYQQALGQGPEFLTYFQNEAQLDKSGLPSDRFFAERPEGSVSTLKIQRTQQEDSAVYLCASSLTTGQETQYFGPGTRLLVL.

The gene calls are TRBV6-6 and TRBJ2-1; 11 bases are a match to TRBD2. The CDR3 is made up of 14 amino acids. The V gene's germline CDR1 is MNHNY and CDR2 SVGAGI (reference sequence). The trim removed 6 bases at V and 7 bases at J, leaving 5 bases unmatched. Here the CDR3 reads CASRNGLAGNEQFF. In DNA, the CDR3 is TGTGCCAGCAGAAACGGACTAGCGGGTAATGAGCAGTTCTTC.

The rearrangement joins TRBV5-1 to TRBJ1-1, with D unclear. The V gene's germline CDR1 is SGHRS and CDR2 YFSETQ. V lost 0 bases and J lost 0, with 9 bases in between. The CDR3 is made up of 15 amino acids. This CDR3 reads CASSLEVRLNTEAFF. The CDR3, as DNA: TGCGCCAGCAGCTTGGAAGTGCGTCTGAACACTGAAGCTTTCTTT.

The chain recombines TRBV11-2 with TRBJ1-6; possibly TRBD1 for D (6 bases). The CDR3 is made up of 15 amino acids. V was pared by 4 bases and J by 5 bases, with 12 bases between. In germline, CDR1 is SGHAT, CDR2 FQNNGV. The CDR3 reads CASSSHRADNSPLHF. DNA of the CDR3: TGTGCCAGCAGCTCGCACAGGGCAGATAATTCACCCCTCCACTTT.

The chain employs TRBV6-5 and TRBJ1-1; the match to TRBD1 covers 8 bases. This CDR3 is 15 amino acids long. Germline lookup yields CDR1 MNHEY and CDR2 SVGAGI. V lost 6 bases, J lost 0 bases, and 6 bases stayed unmatched. The CDR3 DNA is TGTGCCAGCAGAGGACAGGGATTAATGAACACTGAAGCTTTCTTT. This gives the protein CASRGQGLMNTEAFF.

This chain connects TRBV5-1 to TRBJ2-2; 13 bases fit TRBD2. CDR1 SGHRS and CDR2 YFSETQ come from the germline V gene. The J segment lost 6 bases and the V segment lost 7 bases, leaving 6 bases of the junction unmatched. The CDR3 spans 15 residues. The CDR3 DNA reads TGCGCCAGCCGCCTCGGGACTAGCGGGGCCGGGGAGCTGTTTTTT. The encoded protein is CASRLGTSGAGELFF.

The rearrangement uses TRBV5-5 and TRBJ1-2; possibly TRBD1 for D (6 bases). Per germline, CDR1 SGHKS and CDR2 YYEKEE (reference sequence). This CDR3 has 14 residues. Trimming cost V 4 bases and J 5 bases, with 15 bases left between them. CDR3 DNA: TGTGCCAGCAGCCGACAGGCCATGGGGTATGGCTACACCTTC. Protein: CASSRQAMGYGYTF.

The chain has TRBV5-1 and TRBJ2-7; the D gene is possibly TRBD2 (6 bases). V lost 6 bases and J lost 2, with 12 bases in between. From germline, CDR1 is SGHRS and CDR2 YFSETQ. The CDR3 covers 13 residues. The CDR3 DNA sequence: TGCGCCAGCAAAATGGCGGGAACCTACGAGCAGTACTTC. Its translation is CASKMAGTYEQYF.

This clone was seen a few times. This sequence joins TRBV7-6 and TRBJ2-2; 8 nucleotides line up with TRBD2. In germline, CDR1 is SGHVS, CDR2 FNYEAQ. V shed 2 bases, J shed 4 bases, and the junction held 3 bases outside the gene matches. The CDR3 runs to 15 residues. The CDR3 is CASSLLAGFTGELFF. CDR3 coding DNA: TGTGCCAGCAGCTTATTAGCGGGATTCACCGGGGAGCTGTTTTTT. Full variable domain (outside the CDR3, taken from reference TRBV7-6 and TRBJ2-2): GAGVSQSPRYKVTKRGQDVALRCDPISGHVSLYWYRQALGQGPEFLTYFNYEAQQDKSGLPNDRFSAERPEGSISTLTIQRTEQRDSAMYRCASSLLAGFTGELFFGEGSRLTVL.

The V gene is TRBV6-5, the J gene TRBJ2-3; no clear D. The CDR3 totals 14 residues. Trimming removed 6 bases from V and 11 bases from J, with 21 bases in between. Looked up from germline, CDR1 is MNHEY and CDR2 is SVGAGI. The CDR3 DNA reads TGTGCCAGCAGCCCACCCTCTGAGTTAGCCGGGCAGTATTTT. Its protein product is CASSPPSELAGQYF.

This clone came up a few times. The J gene is TRBJ2-1, the V gene TRBV29-1; D is possibly TRBD2 (6 bases). Germline V gives CDR1 SQVTM, CDR2 ANQGSEA. The CDR3 has 16 residues. V was pared by 4 bases and J by 2 bases, with 18 bases between. CDR3 sequence (DNA): TGCAGCGTTGTACTTCTCGGACTACGGGCCTACAATGAGCAGTTCTTC. Residues: CSVVLLGLRAYNEQFF.

This chain uses TRBV21-1 with TRBJ2-1; TRBD2, the table's D call, lacks a check against the DNA. TRBV21-1 represents a pseudogene. The CDR3 has 13 amino acids. CDR3 in amino acids: CASSRWTVNEQFF. For the CDR3, the DNA is TGTGCCAGCAGCCGCTGGACTGTCAATGAGCAGTTCTTC.